These T cell receptor beta chains were read from a single sample in a study of T cells after yellow fever vaccination. MiXCR, run by TCRdb on the 5' RACE reads, gives a single entry per CDR3 protein. The sample has 500,000 to 650,000 distinct CDR3 sequences, 9% to 15% seen once; the top ten hold 15%. Source: PBMCs, taken on the day of the yellow fever booster vaccination. These receptor sequences come from a man in his thirties or forties who received the YFV17D yellow fever vaccine. CDR3s include the opening cysteine and the closing phenylalanine or tryptophan. The D gene is left open where the match is weak. Part of the rows lack a size; the others show once, few, many or a class for expanded clones.

abundance,d_gene,len,j_gene,v_gene,CDR3aa,CDR3nt
.,.,14,TRBJ2-1,TRBV19,CASSIWDFTNEQFF,TGTGCCAGTAGTATCTGGGACTTTACAAATGAGCAGTTCTTC
.,.,15,TRBJ2-4,TRBV6-5,CASSYSTGPENIQYF,TGTGCCAGCAGTTACTCGACAGGCCCAGAAAACATTCAGTACTTC
.,.,17,TRBJ2-1,TRBV7-3,CASSLRGPGILYNEQFF,TGTGCCAGCAGCTTACGCGGACCCGGAATACTATACAATGAGCAGTTCTTC
.,.,15,TRBJ2-7,TRBV25-1,CASTGRDVRPYEQYF,TGTGCCAGCACAGGGCGGGACGTTCGACCCTACGAGCAGTACTTC
.,.,14,TRBJ1-1,TRBV6-1,CASSSNGPVTEAFF,TGTGCCAGTTCCTCGAACGGACCGGTCACTGAAGCTTTCTTT
.,TRBD2,16,TRBJ2-1,TRBV20-1,CSARDRGGSRYNEQFF,TGCAGTGCTAGAGATCGGGGCGGGAGTCGGTACAATGAGCAGTTCTTC
few,TRBD1,14,TRBJ1-1,TRBV30,CAWSGGQGNTEAFF,TGTGCCTGGAGTGGGGGACAGGGGAACACTGAAGCTTTCTTT
.,.,15,TRBJ2-2,TRBV27,CASSLGPLVTGELFF,TGTGCCAGCAGTTTGGGCCCCTTAGTGACCGGGGAGCTGTTTTTT
many,.,14,TRBJ2-7,TRBV6-5,CASSYPGGSYEQYF,TGTGCCAGCAGTTACCCCGGGGGATCCTACGAGCAGTACTTC
.,TRBD2,19,TRBJ2-1,TRBV28,CASSSPSATSGNGYNEQFF,TGTGCCAGCAGTTCCCCCTCAGCGACTAGCGGGAACGGTTACAATGAGCAGTTCTTC
few,TRBD2,17,TRBJ2-1,TRBV6-5,CASSSRTSGRNEDEQFF,TGTGCCAGCAGTTCCCGGACTAGCGGGAGGAACGAGGATGAGCAGTTCTTC
many,TRBD2,15,TRBJ2-2,TRBV12-3/TRBV12-4,CASSPSGRDTGELFF,TGTGCCAGCAGTCCTAGCGGGAGGGACACCGGGGAGCTGTTTTTT
.,.,12,TRBJ1-2,TRBV20-1,CSARESILHYTF,TGCAGTGCTAGAGAATCAATCCTACACTACACCTTC
many,TRBD1,14,TRBJ2-5,TRBV2,CASSPGTGEETQYF,TGTGCCAGCAGTCCCGGGACAGGGGAAGAGACCCAGTACTTC
once,TRBD1,15,TRBJ2-2,TRBV12-3/TRBV12-4,CASSGRTGGTGELFF,TGTGCCAGCAGTGGACGGACAGGGGGCACCGGGGAGCTGTTTTTT
few,.,14,TRBJ2-1,TRBV20-1,CSARGDTSLNEQFF,TGCAGTGCTAGAGGGGACACATCCCTCAATGAGCAGTTCTTC
.,.,13,TRBJ1-2,TRBV20-1,CSAIRGNDYGYTF,TGCAGTGCCATCAGGGGCAACGACTATGGCTACACCTTC
.,.,16,TRBJ2-3,TRBV15,CATSSPRRGFTDTQYF,TGTGCCACCAGCAGCCCCCGCCGGGGATTCACAGATACGCAGTATTTT
.,.,14,TRBJ2-3,TRBV28,CASSLVPGTDTQYF,TGTGCCAGCAGTTTGGTACCAGGAACAGATACGCAGTATTTT
.,TRBD1,17,TRBJ2-1,TRBV28,CASSPTLGTGGGDEQFF,TGTGCCAGCAGTCCAACCCTCGGGACAGGGGGTGGGGATGAGCAGTTCTTC
few,.,13,TRBJ2-1,TRBV14,CASSFVGGGEQFF,TGTGCCAGCAGTTTTGTGGGGGGCGGTGAGCAGTTCTTC
few,.,13,TRBJ1-4,TRBV11-2,CASSLAVFEKLFF,TGTGCCAGCAGCTTAGCTGTGTTTGAAAAACTGTTTTTT
.,.,15,TRBJ2-1,TRBV9,CASSVAPSPYNEQFF,TGTGCCAGCAGCGTAGCCCCCAGCCCCTACAATGAGCAGTTCTTC
few,TRBD1,16,TRBJ2-1,TRBV24-1,CATSEPGTGGVNEQFF,TGTGCCACCAGTGAACCCGGGACAGGGGGGGTTAATGAGCAGTTCTTC
.,.,15,TRBJ1-4,TRBV12-3/TRBV12-4,CASSSLNNRDEKLFF,TGTGCCAGCAGTTCCTTGAATAACCGGGATGAAAAACTGTTTTTT
few,.,14,TRBJ2-3,TRBV5-6,CASSFLTGSDTQYF,TGTGCCAGCAGCTTCCTGACCGGGTCAGATACGCAGTATTTT
many,.,15,TRBJ2-2,TRBV6-1,CASSPPDRNTGELFF,TGTGCCAGCAGCCCCCCAGACAGGAACACCGGGGAGCTGTTTTTT
many,TRBD2,16,TRBJ2-5,TRBV20-1,CSAGTSGRGFQETQYF,TGCAGTGCAGGGACTAGCGGGAGAGGGTTCCAAGAGACCCAGTACTTC
.,TRBD2,17,TRBJ2-1,TRBV5-1,CASSLGPGLAGGSEQFF,TGCGCCAGCAGCTTGGGCCCGGGGCTAGCGGGAGGTAGTGAGCAGTTCTTC
once,TRBD2,15,TRBJ2-1,TRBV3-1,CASSQPGLAVDEQFF,TGTGCCAGCAGCCAACCGGGACTAGCGGTTGATGAGCAGTTCTTC
few,.,12,TRBJ2-7,TRBV3-1,CATTKGGYEQYF,TGTGCCACGACCAAGGGGGGCTACGAGCAGTACTTC
.,TRBD1,16,TRBJ1-5,TRBV20-1,CSARVETGGPRQPQHF,TGCAGTGCTAGAGTGGAGACAGGGGGCCCGAGACAGCCCCAGCATTTT